This is a list of T cell receptor beta chains from one sample in a study of T cell repertoires in cytomegalovirus infection. Their specific antigens are unknown. One entry per CDR3 protein results from TCRdb running MiXCR on the reads. The sample records approximately 770,000 distinct CDR3 sequences, around 29% being singletons. The sample consisted of cultured CD8+ T cells from PBMCs, taken from culture after CMV antigen stimulation. These receptors were taken from a human donor in good health (CMV status not recorded). Some clones in this sample may be carry-over from other donors' samples. Each CDR3 is given with its conserved first and last residue. A D gene is named only where the DNA matches it firmly. Size is stated for part of the rows, as once, few or many counts, or as a class when the clone is expanded.

>TRBV12-3/TRBV12-4|-|TRBJ1-1|-
CASSLGIIEAFF
TGTGCCAGCAGTTTGGGGATTATTGAAGCTTTCTTT
>TRBV7-3|TRBD1|TRBJ1-2|-
CASSAWGRGDYGYTF
TGTGCCAGCAGTGCGTGGGGCAGGGGGGACTATGGCTACACCTTC
>TRBV5-1|-|TRBJ1-2|-
CASSETGARGYTF
TGCGCCAGCAGCGAGACGGGGGCCCGGGGCTACACCTTC
>TRBV12-3/TRBV12-4|-|TRBJ1-1|many
CASSSIPGDQAFF
TGTGCCAGCAGTTCGATACCCGGGGATCAAGCTTTCTTT
>TRBV15|-|TRBJ1-3|few
CATSRDKAKRYSGNTIYF
TGTGCCACCAGCAGAGACAAGGCAAAACGATACTCTGGAAACACCATATATTTT
>TRBV19|-|TRBJ2-2|-
CASSRAIANTGELFF
TGTGCCAGTAGTAGAGCCATAGCAAACACCGGGGAGCTGTTTTTT
>TRBV20-1|-|TRBJ1-1|once
CSARRGWGNTEAFF
TGCAGTGCTAGGAGGGGCTGGGGGAACACTGAAGCTTTCTTT
>TRBV4-1|-|TRBJ2-3|few
CASSQEPGDTQYF
TGCGCCAGCAGCCAAGAACCCGGAGATACGCAGTATTTT
>TRBV27|TRBD1|TRBJ2-7|few
CASSLTGSRTYEQYF
TGTGCCAGCAGCCTGACAGGGTCCCGTACCTACGAGCAGTACTTC
>TRBV24-1|-|TRBJ2-2|few
CATSDPRNTGELFF
TGTGCCACCAGTGACCCGCGCAACACCGGGGAGCTGTTTTTT
>TRBV7-3|-|TRBJ1-2|few
CASSSSGGAGENYGYTF
TGTGCCAGCAGCTCTTCAGGCGGGGCAGGGGAGAACTATGGCTACACCTTC
>TRBV15|TRBD1|TRBJ1-2|few
CATRTTGTGYGYTF
TGTGCCACCAGGACCACCGGGACAGGCTATGGCTACACCTTC
>TRBV7-4|-|TRBJ2-5|few
CASSLGGHQETQYF
TGTGCCAGCAGCTTAGGAGGACATCAAGAGACCCAGTACTTC
>TRBV10-3|-|TRBJ1-2|-
CATGDGANYGYTF
TGTGCCACCGGGGACGGAGCTAACTATGGCTACACCTTC
>TRBV27|-|TRBJ2-1|-
CASRTGSEQFF
TGTGCCAGCAGAACCGGGAGTGAGCAGTTCTTC
>TRBV4-1|-|TRBJ2-7|-
CASSQGQQPSYEQYF
TGCGCCAGCAGCCAAGGGCAGCAGCCTTCCTACGAGCAGTACTTC
>TRBV7-6|TRBD1|TRBJ1-2|many
CASSLRTGAGYGYTF
TGTGCCAGCAGCCTCAGGACAGGGGCGGGCTATGGCTACACCTTC
>TRBV19|-|TRBJ1-2|few
CAVYREYYGYTF
TGTGCCGTTTACAGGGAGTACTATGGCTACACCTTC
>TRBV24-1|-|TRBJ2-1|-
CATSEGGGQAWVGEQFF
TGTGCCACCAGTGAGGGGGGGGGACAGGCCTGGGTTGGTGAGCAGTTCTTC
>TRBV14|-|TRBJ1-6|-
CASSQEISRPLHF
TGTGCCAGCAGCCAAGAAATCTCAAGGCCCCTCCACTTT
>TRBV18|TRBD2|TRBJ2-2|-
CASSPLREGTGELFF
TGTGCCAGCTCACCTCTCAGGGAGGGCACCGGGGAGCTGTTTTTT
>TRBV27|TRBD1|TRBJ2-1|-
CACSLGTVYNEQFF
TGTGCCTGCAGCCTGGGGACAGTTTACAATGAGCAGTTCTTC
>TRBV12-5|-|TRBJ1-2|few
CASGLAGHRNYGYTF
TGTGCTAGTGGTTTGGCGGGACATAGAAACTATGGCTACACCTTC
>TRBV7-9|-|TRBJ2-1|-
CASRSTGSAWDEQFF
TGTGCCAGCAGATCAACAGGGTCTGCGTGGGATGAGCAGTTCTTC
>TRBV3-1|-|TRBJ2-3|-
CASSQGTFTDTQYF
TGTGCCAGCAGCCAGGGGACCTTCACAGATACGCAGTATTTT
>TRBV15|-|TRBJ2-2|-
CATSRDLDTGELFF
TGTGCCACCAGCAGAGATCTGGACACCGGGGAGCTGTTTTTT